This T cell receptor (beta chain) was identified in a study of early T cells in non-severe SARS-CoV-2 infection. The wider study: Unsorted whole-blood RNA was sequenced in bulk, leaving chains unpaired.

As regards this clonotype: Its antigen remains unknown.

General observations from the study: Private and CD4 specificities were missed by VDJdb matching, which favored anti-spike CD8 responses.

The CDR3 has 15 amino acids. The germline V and J ends were trimmed by 10 bases and 5 bases, with 18 bases remaining between them. The germline CDR1 and CDR2 sequences are MNHEY and SMNVEV (reference sequence). Unique molecular identifiers were affixed to single, distinct cDNA molecules. MiXCR, run by TCRdb on the 5' RACE reads, gives a single entry per CDR3 protein. The table records about 64,000 distinct CDR3 sequences, 10% to 15% of them present only once. This specimen consisted of whole blood, obtained at baseline. This receptor was identified in an adult who was a healthcare worker with PCR-confirmed SARS-CoV-2 infection or an uninfected control (not recorded which). This chain joins TRBV27 and TRBJ1-6; weak D call: TRBD1 (5 bases). CDR3 sequence reads: CATCMGGTNNSPLHF. The CDR3 DNA reads TGTGCCACCTGCATGGGTGGGACTAATAATTCACCCCTCCACTTT.